This is a list of T cell receptor beta chains from one sample in a study of cytomegalovirus exposure and HLA in healthy donors. The assay was immunoSEQ multiplex PCR, and TCRdb's table has in-frame clones only and misses some. The data show about 170,000 clones, with approximately 80% seen just once and less than 0.9% held by the top ten. Sequenced sample: PBMCs. Source of these receptors: a female donor in good health and CMV-seronegative. Each CDR3 is given with its conserved first and last residue. Each record gives: CDR3 protein, V gene.

CDR3: CASSLVDTANYGYTF
V: TRBV9

CDR3: CASSLEGMATNEKLFF
V: TRBV27

CDR3: CASSQGQAYNEQFF
V: TRBV4-3

CDR3: CASSQGDRGGANVLTF
V: TRBV4-1

CDR3: CASSLRGGRETQYF
V: TRBV11-2

CDR3: CSVGAGYYGELFF
V: TRBV29-1

CDR3: CASSSLSGDLGNEKLFF
V: TRBV5-1

CDR3: CASPSPQLNTEAFF
V: TRBV18

CDR3: CASSLVGDRNVKNSQYF
V: TRBV28

CDR3: CASSPTRQSLSSYEQYF
V: TRBV5-1

CDR3: CASGIAGGLGELFF
V: TRBV4-1

CDR3: CASSLWGGWNTGELFF
V: TRBV7-3

CDR3: CASSPPVSRVSTEAFF
V: TRBV18

CDR3: CASSQGGGTYEQYF
V: TRBV4-2

CDR3: CAWTGTEGYEQYF
V: TRBV30

CDR3: CASSRSLGTGDGYTF
V: TRBV4-3

CDR3: CASSEVGGRDYGYTF
V: TRBV6-1

CDR3: CAISESVRQETQYF
V: TRBV10-3

CDR3: CASSSTGTGAGYTF
V: TRBV7-9

CDR3: CASNRALDRNTEAFF
V: TRBV9

CDR3: CASGGAYRALNTEAFF
V: TRBV28

CDR3: CASSLRTGIDSPLHF
V: TRBV7-8

CDR3: CASSPARGAQAYEQYF
V: TRBV27

CDR3: CASSIGGGAYEQYF
V: TRBV19

CDR3: CASSLGSGGLGETQYF
V: TRBV5-8

CDR3: CASSYQRGYEQYF
V: TRBV6-5

CDR3: CASSQEGSSGPETQYF
V: TRBV4-2

CDR3: CASSTGVYNEQFF
V: TRBV28

CDR3: CASRKDRGDEQYF
V: TRBV5-1

CDR3: CASSWTGVGGYTF
V: TRBV2

CDR3: CASSRLSAVAKNIQYF
V: TRBV5-6

CDR3: CASSPYQETQYF
V: TRBV18

CDR3: CASSLVSGSYNEQFF
V: TRBV7-2

CDR3: CASSKGQLSGNTIYF
V: TRBV9

CDR3: CASSHLGDRDSYEQYF
V: TRBV25-1

CDR3: CASSFQGAGELFF
V: TRBV7-2

CDR3: CASSLGGGYEQYF
V: TRBV7-8

CDR3: CASRGPGQGSETQYF
V: TRBV7-8

CDR3: CASSSPRLAINEQYF
V: TRBV7-3

CDR3: CASSTSGQGREQYF
V: TRBV7-9

CDR3: CASSSQGAGANEKLFF
V: TRBV7-2

CDR3: CASSIGGPGSYNEQFF
V: TRBV19

CDR3: CASSLSVSGGSDTQYF
V: TRBV7-3

CDR3: CASSEGGLGPAAETQYF
V: TRBV25-1

CDR3: CASSSRTGVGETQYF
V: TRBV28

CDR3: CASSLAGGSNQPQHF
V: TRBV5-1

CDR3: CASSLREGNQPQHF
V: TRBV7-9

CDR3: CASSYPLGYEQYF
V: TRBV6-6

CDR3: CASSLEFGHEQYF
V: TRBV11-3

CDR3: CASRGRGLGGYTF
V: TRBV2

CDR3: CSARRGEKLFF
V: TRBV20-1

CDR3: CASSPGGLLINSGNTIYF
V: TRBV18

CDR3: CASSAYGVGSYNSPLHF
V: TRBV2

CDR3: CASSLSGVVTYEQYF
V: TRBV5-4